This T cell receptor beta chain was retrieved from a study of human T cells and chemical hapten exposure. In the study overall: Donors were sensitized with 2% DPC on the upper inner arm. Overall study results and limits: Expanded TCRs clustered into significantly more large CDR3 similarity groups than controls, the analysis revealed.

The CDR3 loop spans 17 amino acids. Germline trimming cut 3 bases from V and 8 bases from J; bases unmatched to any gene: 11. The study's library attached unique molecular identifiers to single cDNA molecules. TCRdb fed the RACE reads into MiXCR, producing one record per CDR3 protein. The repertoire includes 300,000 to 350,000 distinct CDR3 sequences, about 7% of them detected once, and 7% to 10% sits in the top ten. This clonotype was seen ten or more times. What it binds is unknown. Time point noted: patch test 1, 2 weeks after DPC sensitization. Documented treatment: therapeutic diphenylcyclopropenone sensitization with weekly scalp DPC.

V gene TRBV12-3 or TRBV12-4 combines with J gene TRBJ1-6; 9 bases align to TRBD1. The origin of this receptor is a woman under 30 with alopecia areata. Some clones in this sample may be carry-over from other donors' samples. The sample in question was whole blood, obtained in connection with sensitization to the hapten diphenylcyclopropenone (DPC). Here the CDR3 reads CASSLGVDRGVDSPLHF. CDR3 in DNA: TGTGCCAGCAGTTTGGGGGTCGACAGGGGGGTCGATTCACCCCTCCACTTT.